The present TCR beta chain was sequenced within a study of brain metastases from non-small cell lung cancer. The CDR3 has 17 residues. The V and J ends lost 0 bases and 6 bases, in that order; junction bases with no gene match: 11. CDR1 is SGHDT, CDR2 YYEEEE, per germline. Profiled with immunoSEQ multiplex PCR; TCRdb holds only in-frame clones, not every one. Here the sample spans 2,100 or so clones, around 83% being singletons. Sample: tissue from a brain metastasis. The TCR comes from a donor at least 40 years old with non-small cell lung cancer. The chain recombines TRBV5-6 with TRBJ2-3, with 9 bases lining up with TRBD2. CDR3 in amino acids: CASSLATGRGGADTQYF. CDR3 DNA sequence: TGTGCCAGCAGCTTGGCGACCGGGCGCGGGGGGGCGGATACGCAGTATTTT. Together with reference TRBV5-6 and TRBJ2-3, the CDR3 gives the full variable domain: DAGVTQSPTHLIKTRGQQVTLRCSPKSGHDTVSWYQQALGQGPQFIFQYYEEEERQRGNFPDRFSGHQFPNYSSELNVNALLLGDSALYLCASSLATGRGGADTQYFGPGTRLTVL.